This section outlines one T cell receptor (beta chain) sequence together with its context. Its antigen is not identified. These data are taken from a study of PD-1 blockade in classical Hodgkin lymphoma. Study conclusions and caveats: Relapsed/refractory patients reportedly had lower baseline diversity than newly diagnosed patients. By C4D1, diversity of CD4+ TCRs had risen significantly, whereas that of CD8+ TCRs had not. Individuals initiating nivolumab under 1 year after ASCT were excluded.

The germline V gene encodes CDR1 SGHRS and CDR2 YFSETQ. The CDR3 loop spans 12 amino acids. Trimming pared 4 bases from V and 7 bases from J, leaving 8 bases between. Every patient experienced relapse after autologous stem cell transplantation, and brentuximab vedotin exposure varied. Thawed PBMCs were subjected to magnetic negative selection, which yielded isolated CD8+ T cells. Under best response, outcomes were complete response, partial response or progressive disease. Profiled with immunoSEQ multiplex PCR; TCRdb holds only in-frame clones, not every one. The data contain about 13,000 clones, 70% to 85% of them singletons.

This sample comprised CD8+ T cells from blood, obtained at baseline. The TCR was taken from a human donor with classical Hodgkin lymphoma. The J gene is TRBJ2-2, the V gene TRBV5-1, with a weak D call TRBD1 (6 bases). CDR3 DNA: TGCGCCAGCAGCGTGACAGGCGGGGAGCTGTTTTTT. Residues: CASSVTGGELFF.